This T cell receptor beta chain was identified in a study of cytomegalovirus exposure and HLA in healthy donors. Findings of the study overall: Cytomegalovirus-associated TCR beta chains were listed, numbering 150 to 200. In vitro checks showed that a few CMV-associated chains really do target CMV antigens. It was reportedly the case that the classifier diagnosed cytomegalovirus status with high specificity and sensitivity.

This table comes from immunoSEQ multiplex PCR, and its TCRdb copy is limited to in-frame clones, with some not included. Here the sample spans about 160,000 clones, 85% to 90% being singletons. V lost 0 bases and J 3 bases, leaving 12 bases between the germline ends. The CDR3 runs 15 residues. Germline V gene sequence: CDR1 SGDLS, CDR2 YYNGEE. This clone showed up just a few times. Antigen unknown. The genes are TRBV9 and TRBJ1-2; no firm D call. The sequenced sample was PBMCs. This clonotype was obtained from a woman younger than 35 in good health and CMV-seropositive. CDR3 protein: CASSVGNTGDYGYTF. CDR3 DNA: TGTGCCAGCAGCGTAGGAAATACGGGAGACTATGGCTACACCTTC.